These 22 T cell receptor beta chains were sequenced from one sample in a study of neoadjuvant anti-PD-1 for oral cavity cancer (dated by TCRdb to the early 2020s). In the paper's terms, the time point label means: after neoadjuvant nivolumab, at surgical resection. The receptor library was made with the immunoSEQ multiplex PCR assay. TCRdb re-hosts the immuneACCESS table, in-frame sequences only. Its copies lack some clones; in the studies checked, an unresolved V gene accounts for under half of them, and the cause for the rest is not known. This sample is represented by around 68,000 clones; approximately 87% of them were singletons. In total, the top ten clones hold 2.5% to 3% of the sample. The source was PBMCs, collected after nivolumab (anti-PD-1) treatment. The receptors were gathered from a person between 35 and 79 years old with oral cavity squamous cell carcinoma.

This clone has only one observation. This chain uses TRBV5-3 with TRBJ1-5; 10 nucleotides agree with TRBD1. TRBV5-3 is given ORF status, its function remaining uncertain. Unmatched junction bases numbered 4, after V lost 3 bases and J lost 1 base. CDR3 size: 16 residues. The CDR3 sequence: CARSWDRGESNQPQHF. As DNA, the CDR3 is TGTGCCAGAAGCTGGGACAGGGGTGAGAGCAATCAGCCCCAGCATTTT.

The V gene is TRBV30, the J gene TRBJ1-2; the match to TRBD1 covers 8 bases. The germline V gene encodes CDR1 GTSNPN and CDR2 SVGIG (reference sequence). The CDR3 is 13 amino acids. Trimming cost V 3 bases and J 2 bases; bases outside gene matches: 2. CDR3 sequence reads: CAWRWTGNYGYTF. The CDR3 bases are TGTGCCTGGAGATGGACAGGGAACTATGGCTACACCTTC. The whole variable domain, filled in from reference TRBV30 and TRBJ1-2, reads SQTIHQWPATLVQPVGSPLSLECTVEGTSNPNLYWYRQAAGRGLQLLFYSVGIGQISSEVPQNLSASRPQDRQFILSSKKLLLSDSGFYLCAWRWTGNYGYTFGSGTRLTVV.

The sample holds one count of this clone. The rearrangement joins TRBV5-1 to TRBJ1-3, with 8 bases matching TRBD1. V gave up 4 bases and J gave up 2 bases; unmatched junction bases: 5. The CDR3 is 15 amino acids. The V gene's germline CDR1 is SGHRS and CDR2 YFSETQ. Written as DNA, the CDR3 is TGCGCCAGCAGCCCAAGGACAGGGACTGGAAACACCATATATTTT. Its protein is CASSPRTGTGNTIYF. Variable domain in full (rest from reference TRBV5-1 and TRBJ1-3): KAGVTQTPRYLIKTRGQQVTLSCSPISGHRSVSWYQQTPGQGLQFLFEYFSETQRNKGNFPGRFSGRQFSNSRSEMNVSTLELGDSALYLCASSPRTGTGNTIYFGEGSWLTVV.

The CDR3 DNA reads TGTGCCAGCAGCCCCCAGGGACAGATCTCTGGAAACACCATATATTTT. Residues: CASSPQGQISGNTIYF. V usage is TRBV5-6 and J usage is TRBJ1-3; TRBD1 matches at 7 bases. J lost 0 bases, V lost 4 bases, and 7 bases had no gene match. The germline V gene encodes CDR1 SGHDT and CDR2 YYEEEE. CDR3 length: 16 amino acids.

This clone has only one observation. This CDR3 is CAIMETYEQYF. CDR3 nucleotides: TGTGCCATCATGGAAACCTACGAGCAGTACTTC. The genes are TRBV10-3 and TRBJ2-7, with D uncertain. Germline V gene sequence: CDR1 ENHRY, CDR2 SYGVKD. The CDR3 has 11 residues. Trimming took off 7 bases at V and 2 bases at J, with 6 bases between the two ends.

The chain uses TRBV29-1 and TRBJ2-7, with 11 bases fitting TRBD1. The CDR3 is made up of 13 amino acids. The germline CDR1 and CDR2 sequences are SQVTM and ANQGSEA. J was trimmed by 3 bases and V by 7 bases; bases with no gene match: 5. This CDR3 reads CSAGQGAGYEQYF. DNA for the CDR3: TGCAGCGCTGGACAGGGGGCGGGCTACGAGCAGTACTTC.

This chain uses TRBV30 with TRBJ1-5, with a weak D call TRBD1 (5 bases). The CDR3 loop spans 16 amino acids. The ends were cut back, 1 base at V and 0 bases at J, with 13 bases in the middle. CDR1 and CDR2 (germline): GTSNPN, SVGIG (reference sequence). The CDR3 reads CAWSGRGGTSNQPQHF. Here the CDR3 DNA reads TGTGCCTGGAGTGGCCGGGGGGGAACTAGCAATCAGCCCCAGCATTTT.

The chain's CDR3 is CASRLTGTPTYEQYF. CDR3 sequence (DNA): TGTGCCAGCAGGTTAACTGGGACACCAACCTACGAGCAGTACTTC. The rearrangement links TRBV27 to TRBJ2-7, with D possibly matching TRBD1 (6 bases). CDR3 length equals 15 residues. Germline CDR1 reads MNHEY; CDR2 reads SMNVEV (reference sequence). Trimming stripped 6 bases from V and 2 bases from J, with 17 bases between.

This clone was seen a few times. The chain combines TRBV30 with TRBJ2-6; 8 nucleotides match TRBD1. The CDR3 runs to 16 residues. With 4 bases clipped from V and 4 bases from J, the junction kept 9 bases outside the gene matches. Germline V CDR1 and CDR2: GTSNPN, SVGIG (reference sequence). The CDR3 sequence: CAWKGSGGVGANVLTF. The CDR3 DNA is TGTGCCTGGAAAGGTTCAGGGGGCGTCGGGGCCAACGTCCTGACTTTC.

The chain uses TRBV30 and TRBJ2-2; TRBD1 agrees at 8 bases. The CDR3 has 15 amino acids. Germline assignment: CDR1 GTSNPN and CDR2 SVGIG (reference sequence). J gave up 5 bases and V 4 bases, and 9 bases lay outside the gene matches. The CDR3 spells CAWKVGTGGTGELFF. As DNA, the CDR3 is TGTGCCTGGAAAGTAGGGACAGGCGGGACCGGGGAGCTGTTTTTT.

The V gene is TRBV6-1, the J gene TRBJ2-1; the match to TRBD1 covers 7 bases. Germline CDR1 and CDR2: MNHNS and SASEGT. This CDR3 is built from 15 residues. J lost 3 bases, V lost 6 bases, and 8 bases had no gene match. CDR3 loop: CASSPEGTVYNEQFF. The DNA of the CDR3 is TGTGCCAGCAGCCCAGAAGGGACAGTCTACAATGAGCAGTTCTTC.

The chain employs TRBV19 and TRBJ1-1; 8 bases align to TRBD1. V lost 3 bases to trimming and J lost 1 base; unmatched junction nucleotides: 4. The CDR3 loop spans 15 amino acids. Per the germline V gene, CDR1 is LNHDA and CDR2 is SQIVND (reference sequence). The CDR3 sequence: CASSIIGQGNTEAFF. CDR3 in DNA: TGTGCCAGTAGTATTATCGGACAGGGGAACACTGAAGCTTTCTTT.

The chain is built from TRBV7-8 and TRBJ1-2; no reliable D call. V was shortened by 1 base and J by 8 bases, with 14 bases between the two germline ends. Germline V gene data show CDR1 as SGHVS and CDR2 as FQNEAQ. CDR3 length: 14 residues. For the CDR3, the DNA is TGTGCCAGCAGCTTAGGTCTCAGGTTAGAGGGCTACACCTTC. This translates into CASSLGLRLEGYTF.

The chain recombines TRBV5-8 with TRBJ2-7; 8 bases are shared with TRBD2. Germline trimming cut 4 bases from V and 0 bases from J; bases unmatched to any gene: 3. Germline V gives CDR1 SGHTS, CDR2 YDEGEE. The CDR3 length is 14 residues. CDR3: CASSPGTSSYEQYF. The CDR3 nucleotides read TGTGCCAGCAGCCCCGGGACTAGCTCCTACGAGCAGTACTTC.

This chain joins TRBV5-1 and TRBJ1-3, with a weak D call TRBD1 (6 bases). There are 16 residues in the CDR3. Germline V lookup: CDR1 SGHRS, CDR2 YFSETQ. Trimming stripped 2 bases from V and 1 base from J, with 13 bases between. CDR3 DNA: TGCGCCAGCAGCTTACAGGGTCTAGGGTCTGGAAACACCATATATTTT. Its protein is CASSLQGLGSGNTIYF.

The chain carries TRBV5-1 and TRBJ1-5, with TRBD1 matching 9 bases. The CDR3 length is 15 residues. Per germline, CDR1 SGHRS and CDR2 YFSETQ. The junction had 7 bases not matched to a gene; V was cut back by 3 bases and J by 6 bases. This chain's CDR3 is CASSWGTGRSQPQHF. The CDR3, as DNA: TGCGCCAGCAGCTGGGGGACAGGGAGGAGTCAGCCCCAGCATTTT. The full variable domain, in which reference TRBV5-1 and TRBJ1-5 provide the parts outside the CDR3, is KAGVTQTPRYLIKTRGQQVTLSCSPISGHRSVSWYQQTPGQGLQFLFEYFSETQRNKGNFPGRFSGRQFSNSRSEMNVSTLELGDSALYLCASSWGTGRSQPQHFGDGTRLSIL.

The chain recombines TRBV6-1 with TRBJ2-1, with 14 bases matching TRBD2. The ends lost 4 bases at V and 12 bases at J; junction bases unmatched: 17. CDR1 is MNHNS, CDR2 SASEGT, per germline. The CDR3 is made up of 18 amino acids. CDR3 loop: CASSGSTSGGEWFRGQFF. The DNA for the CDR3 is TGTGCCAGCAGTGGTTCGACTAGCGGGGGGGAGTGGTTTAGAGGGCAGTTCTTC.

V and J are TRBV2 and TRBJ2-7; D unresolved. V was clipped by 2 bases and J by 1 base, with 9 bases between them. Germline V gives CDR1 SNHLY, CDR2 FYNNEI. The CDR3 runs 14 residues. CDR3 region: CASSEFMGSYEQYF. The CDR3 nucleotides read TGTGCCAGCAGTGAATTCATGGGGTCCTACGAGCAGTACTTC.

The gene calls are TRBV5-1 and TRBJ2-2; weak D call: TRBD1 (6 bases). This CDR3 has 14 amino acids. The V end was cut by 6 bases, the J end by 6 bases, with 15 bases between. Germline lookup yields CDR1 SGHRS and CDR2 YFSETQ. The CDR3 protein is CASKSRGGSGELFF. In nucleotides, the CDR3 is TGCGCCAGCAAGAGCAGGGGCGGGTCCGGGGAGCTGTTTTTT.

This chain connects TRBV14 to TRBJ2-3; possibly TRBD1 for D (5 bases). This CDR3 is built from 17 residues. V was trimmed by 3 bases and J by 0 bases, leaving 16 bases between them. The germline CDR1 and CDR2 sequences are SGHDN and FVKESK. CDR3 coding DNA: TGTGCCAGCAGCCATCCCGCTGACAGCCTGAGCACAGATACGCAGTATTTT. It encodes CASSHPADSLSTDTQYF.

The chain employs TRBV5-4 and TRBJ1-6; 7 positions match TRBD1. With V trimmed by 4 bases and J by 0 bases, 4 bases remained unmatched. CDR3 size: 16 residues. Germline V gene sequence: CDR1 SGHNT, CDR2 YYREEE (reference sequence). Here the CDR3 reads CASSPTGSSYNSPLHF. CDR3 nucleotide sequence: TGTGCCAGCAGCCCGACAGGGAGCTCCTATAATTCACCCCTCCACTTT.

The CDR3 here is CASSPPDRLGDNEQFF. The DNA of the CDR3 is TGTGCCAGCAGCCCCCCTGACAGGTTAGGGGACAATGAGCAGTTCTTC. The chain has TRBV14 and TRBJ2-1; D is perhaps TRBD1 (6 bases). This CDR3 contains 16 residues. CDR1 and CDR2 from the germline V gene are SGHDN and FVKESK. With 4 bases removed from V and 5 bases from J, the gap between germline ends came to 18 bases.